One TCR beta chain is described in this entry. The naive CD8 population came from CD45RO-negative cells selected for CCR7, without terminally differentiated effector memory CD45RA+ cells. The sample comes from a study of shared clonotypes between healthy human individuals. TCRdb keeps only in-frame clones here, not all; method: immunoSEQ multiplex PCR. The profile shows some 2.1 million clones, 85% to 95% of them singletons. The V end lost 4 bases, the J end lost 5 bases, and 12 bases lay between the germline ends. Germline CDR1 SGDLS, CDR2 YYNGEE. The CDR3 loop spans 13 amino acids. This sequence was found in a man between 18 and 35 years old in good health. Some clones in this sample may be carry-over from other donors' samples. This chain links TRBV9 with TRBJ2-5, with D perhaps TRBD1 (6 bases). Sequencing was done on a sample of naive CD8+ T cells from PBMCs. The CDR3 spells CASSPRGYETQYF. CDR3 sequence (DNA): TGTGCCAGCAGCCCCAGGGGATATGAGACCCAGTACTTC.